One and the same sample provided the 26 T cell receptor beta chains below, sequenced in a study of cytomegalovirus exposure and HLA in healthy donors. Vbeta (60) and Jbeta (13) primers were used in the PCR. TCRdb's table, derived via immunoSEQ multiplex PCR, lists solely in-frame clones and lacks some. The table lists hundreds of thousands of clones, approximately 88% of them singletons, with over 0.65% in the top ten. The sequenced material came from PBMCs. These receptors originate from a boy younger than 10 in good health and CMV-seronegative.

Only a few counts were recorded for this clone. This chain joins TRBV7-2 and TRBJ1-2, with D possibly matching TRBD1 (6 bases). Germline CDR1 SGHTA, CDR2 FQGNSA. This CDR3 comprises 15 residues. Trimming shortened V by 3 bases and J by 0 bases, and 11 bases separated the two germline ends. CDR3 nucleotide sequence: TGTGCCAGCAGCTTTGTGGACAGATCTAACTATGGCTACACCTTC. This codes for CASSFVDRSNYGYTF.

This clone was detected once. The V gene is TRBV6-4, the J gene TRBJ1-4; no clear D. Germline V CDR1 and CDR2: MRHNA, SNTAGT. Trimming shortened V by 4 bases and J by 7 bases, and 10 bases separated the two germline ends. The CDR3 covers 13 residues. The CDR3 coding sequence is TGTGCCAGCAGTGCCCCGGTCTTTGAAAAACTGTTTTTT. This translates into CASSAPVFEKLFF.

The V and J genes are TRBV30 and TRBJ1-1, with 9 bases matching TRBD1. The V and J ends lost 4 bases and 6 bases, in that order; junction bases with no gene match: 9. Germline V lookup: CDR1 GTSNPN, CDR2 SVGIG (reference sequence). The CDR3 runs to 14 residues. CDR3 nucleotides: TGTGCCTGGACCCGGGACAGGGTATTCCCTGAAGCTTTCTTT. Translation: CAWTRDRVFPEAFF.

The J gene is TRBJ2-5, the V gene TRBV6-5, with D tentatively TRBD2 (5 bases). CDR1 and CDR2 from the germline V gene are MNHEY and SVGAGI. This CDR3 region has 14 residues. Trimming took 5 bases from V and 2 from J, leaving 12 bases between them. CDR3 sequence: CASSRSRLQETQYF. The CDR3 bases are TGTGCCAGCAGTCGGTCCAGACTACAAGAGACCCAGTACTTC.

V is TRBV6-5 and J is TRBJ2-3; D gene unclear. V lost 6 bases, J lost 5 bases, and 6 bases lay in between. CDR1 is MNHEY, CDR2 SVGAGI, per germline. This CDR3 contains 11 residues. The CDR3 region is CASRALDTQYF. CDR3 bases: TGTGCCAGCAGGGCTCTAGATACGCAGTATTTT.

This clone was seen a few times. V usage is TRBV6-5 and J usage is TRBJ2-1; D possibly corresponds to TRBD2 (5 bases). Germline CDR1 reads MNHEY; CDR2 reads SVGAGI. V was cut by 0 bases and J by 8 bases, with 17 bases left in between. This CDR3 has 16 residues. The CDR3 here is CASSYSLRERSDEQFF. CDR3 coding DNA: TGTGCCAGCAGTTACTCCCTTAGGGAGAGGAGTGATGAGCAGTTCTTC.

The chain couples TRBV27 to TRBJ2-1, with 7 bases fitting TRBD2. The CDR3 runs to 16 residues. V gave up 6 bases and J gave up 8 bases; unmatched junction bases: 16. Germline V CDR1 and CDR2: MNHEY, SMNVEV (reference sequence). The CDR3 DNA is TGTGCCAGCAGACGGACTAGGTATCGAGGGTACGATGAGCAGTTCTTC. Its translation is CASRRTRYRGYDEQFF.

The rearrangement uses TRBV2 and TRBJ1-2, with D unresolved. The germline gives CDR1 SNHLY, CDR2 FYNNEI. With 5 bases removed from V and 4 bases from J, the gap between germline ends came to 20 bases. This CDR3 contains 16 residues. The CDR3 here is CASSPPLGSTGYGYTF. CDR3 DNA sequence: TGTGCCAGCAGTCCCCCACTAGGGTCTACTGGCTATGGCTACACCTTC.

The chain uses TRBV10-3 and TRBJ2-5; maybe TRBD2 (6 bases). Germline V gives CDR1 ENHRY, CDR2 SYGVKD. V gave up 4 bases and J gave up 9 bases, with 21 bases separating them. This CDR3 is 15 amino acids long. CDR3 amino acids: CAISAGDQPLVAQYF. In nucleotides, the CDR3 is TGTGCCATCAGTGCGGGGGACCAGCCTCTAGTGGCCCAGTACTTC.

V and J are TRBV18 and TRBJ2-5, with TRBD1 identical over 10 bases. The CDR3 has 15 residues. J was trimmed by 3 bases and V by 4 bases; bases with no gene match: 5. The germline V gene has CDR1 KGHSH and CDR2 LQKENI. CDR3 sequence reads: CASSLGTGEKETQYF. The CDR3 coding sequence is TGTGCCAGCTCACTGGGGACAGGGGAAAAAGAGACCCAGTACTTC.

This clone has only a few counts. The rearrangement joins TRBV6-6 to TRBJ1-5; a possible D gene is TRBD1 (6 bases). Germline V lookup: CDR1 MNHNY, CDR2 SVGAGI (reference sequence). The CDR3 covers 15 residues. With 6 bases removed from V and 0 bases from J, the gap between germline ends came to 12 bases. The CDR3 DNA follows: TGTGCCAGCAGAGAGGACAGCTATAGCAATCAGCCCCAGCATTTT. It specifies CASREDSYSNQPQHF.

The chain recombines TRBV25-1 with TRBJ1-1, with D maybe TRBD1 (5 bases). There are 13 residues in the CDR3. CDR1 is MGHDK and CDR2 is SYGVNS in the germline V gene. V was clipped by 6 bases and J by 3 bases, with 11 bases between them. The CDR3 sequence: CASRSREYTEAFF. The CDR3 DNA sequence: TGTGCCAGCAGGAGCAGGGAATACACTGAAGCTTTCTTT.

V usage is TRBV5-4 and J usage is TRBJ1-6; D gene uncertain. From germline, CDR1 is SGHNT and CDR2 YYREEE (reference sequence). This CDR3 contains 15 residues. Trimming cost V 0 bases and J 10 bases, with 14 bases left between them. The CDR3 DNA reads TGTGCCAGCAGCTTGGAAGCAGGTGGTAACTCACCCCTCCACTTT. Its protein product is CASSLEAGGNSPLHF.

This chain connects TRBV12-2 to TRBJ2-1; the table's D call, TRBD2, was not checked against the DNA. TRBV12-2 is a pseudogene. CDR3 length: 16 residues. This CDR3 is CASRLARLVGGNEQFF. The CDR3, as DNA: TGTGCAAGTCGCTTAGCGCGACTAGTGGGGGGGAATGAGCAGTTCTTC.

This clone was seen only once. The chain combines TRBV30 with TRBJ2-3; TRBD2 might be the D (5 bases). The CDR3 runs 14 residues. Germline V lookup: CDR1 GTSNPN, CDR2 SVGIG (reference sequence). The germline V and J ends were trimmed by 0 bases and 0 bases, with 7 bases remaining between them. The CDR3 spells CAWSVGVSTDTQYF. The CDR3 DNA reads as TGTGCCTGGAGTGTCGGGGTTAGCACAGATACGCAGTATTTT.

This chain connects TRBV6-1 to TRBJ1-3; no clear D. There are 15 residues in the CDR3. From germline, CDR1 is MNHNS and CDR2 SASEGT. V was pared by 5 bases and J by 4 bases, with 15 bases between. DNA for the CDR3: TGTGCCAGCAGTTCGAGGGCCGTCCCGGGAAACACCATATATTTT. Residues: CASSSRAVPGNTIYF.

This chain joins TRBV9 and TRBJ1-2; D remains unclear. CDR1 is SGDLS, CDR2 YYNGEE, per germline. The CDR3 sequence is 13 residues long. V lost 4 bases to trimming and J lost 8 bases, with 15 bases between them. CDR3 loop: CASSTSGSGGYTF. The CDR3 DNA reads TGTGCCAGCAGCACCTCAGGCAGCGGGGGCTACACCTTC. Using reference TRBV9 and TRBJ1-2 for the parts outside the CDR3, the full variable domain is DSGVTQTPKHLITATGQRVTLRCSPRSGDLSVYWYQQSLDQGLQFLIQYYNGEERAKGNILERFSAQQFPDLHSELNLSSLELGDSALYFCASSTSGSGGYTFGSGTRLTVV.

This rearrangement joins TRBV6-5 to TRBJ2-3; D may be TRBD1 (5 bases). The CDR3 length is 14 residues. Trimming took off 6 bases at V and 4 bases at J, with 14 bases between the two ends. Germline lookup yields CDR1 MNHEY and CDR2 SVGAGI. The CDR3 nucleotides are TGTGCCAGCAGCCCAGACAGAGTTGCAGATACGCAGTATTTT. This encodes CASSPDRVADTQYF.

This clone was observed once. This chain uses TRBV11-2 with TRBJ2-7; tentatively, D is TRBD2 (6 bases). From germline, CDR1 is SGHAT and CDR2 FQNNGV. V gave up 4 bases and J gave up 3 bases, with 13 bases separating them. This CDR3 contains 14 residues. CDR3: CASSSGTGVYEQYF. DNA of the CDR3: TGTGCCAGCAGCTCCGGGACGGGGGTCTACGAGCAGTACTTC.

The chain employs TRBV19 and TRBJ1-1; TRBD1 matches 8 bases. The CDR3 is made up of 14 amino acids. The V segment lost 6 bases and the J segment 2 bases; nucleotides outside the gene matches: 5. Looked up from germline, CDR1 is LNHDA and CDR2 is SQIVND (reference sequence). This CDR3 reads CASRQQGVNTEAFF. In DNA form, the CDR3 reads TGTGCCAGTAGACAACAGGGGGTTAACACTGAAGCTTTCTTT.

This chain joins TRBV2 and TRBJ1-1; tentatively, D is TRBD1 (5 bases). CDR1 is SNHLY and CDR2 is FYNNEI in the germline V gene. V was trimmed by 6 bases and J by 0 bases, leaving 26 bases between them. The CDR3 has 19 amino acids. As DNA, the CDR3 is TGTGCCAGCAGGATTGGACGGGGGAGAGTTGACCACCTGAACACTGAAGCTTTCTTT. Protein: CASRIGRGRVDHLNTEAFF.

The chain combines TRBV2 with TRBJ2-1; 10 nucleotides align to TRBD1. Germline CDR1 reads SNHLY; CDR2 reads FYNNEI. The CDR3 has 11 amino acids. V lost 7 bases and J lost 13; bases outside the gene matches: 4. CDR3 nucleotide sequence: TGTGCCAGCATGAGGACAGGGGGACAGTTCTTC. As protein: CASMRTGGQFF.

For the CDR3, the DNA is TGCGCCAGCAGCTTGGTACAGGAAGGAGATACGCAGTATTTT. Protein: CASSLVQEGDTQYF. This chain joins TRBV5-1 and TRBJ2-3; D may be TRBD1 (5 bases). The germline V gene encodes CDR1 SGHRS and CDR2 YFSETQ. This CDR3 has 14 amino acids. V was clipped by 0 bases and J by 5 bases, with 10 bases between them.

The CDR3 DNA follows: TGTGCCAGCAGCCCGTGGACAGGAAACAATGAGCAGTTCTTC. Translating gives CASSPWTGNNEQFF. V is TRBV7-9 and J is TRBJ2-1; the match to TRBD1 covers 7 bases. The germline V gene has CDR1 SEHNR and CDR2 FQNEAQ (reference sequence). This CDR3 is 14 amino acids long. J gave up 5 bases and V 5 bases, and 6 bases lay outside the gene matches.

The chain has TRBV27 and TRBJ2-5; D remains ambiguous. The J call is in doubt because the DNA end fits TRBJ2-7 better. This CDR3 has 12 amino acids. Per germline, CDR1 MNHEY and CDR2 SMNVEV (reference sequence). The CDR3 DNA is TGTGCCAGCCGAGACACATTCTACGAGCAGTACTTC. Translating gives CASRDTFYEQYF.

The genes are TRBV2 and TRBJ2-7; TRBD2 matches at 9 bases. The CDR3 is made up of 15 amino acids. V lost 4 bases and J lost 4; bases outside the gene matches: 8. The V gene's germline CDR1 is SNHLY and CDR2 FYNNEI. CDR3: CASSAIPSGAYEQYF. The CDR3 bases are TGTGCCAGCAGTGCTATTCCTAGCGGGGCATACGAGCAGTACTTC.